The rows below give T cell receptor beta chains drawn from one sample of a study of cytomegalovirus exposure and HLA in healthy donors. The assay was immunoSEQ multiplex PCR, and TCRdb's table has in-frame clones only and misses some. The sample yields 220,000 or so clones, over 70% seen once. Sequencing was done on a sample of PBMCs. The receptors stem from a woman between 25 and 40 years old in good health and CMV-seropositive. CDR3s leave out the opening cysteine and the closing phenylalanine or tryptophan. D genes are given only for firm matches.

v_call d_call cdr3_aa
TRBV7-6 TRBD2 ASSLVAREGSYEQY
TRBV15 NA ATSRDAGWGAF
TRBV6-5 NA ASSYSLRTDYGYT
TRBV6-1 NA ASRVNRDPPYEQY
TRBV30 NA AWRESGETQY
TRBV27 NA ASSLVGPHNEQF
TRBV7-9 NA ASSLDPGTNTEAF
TRBV5-4 TRBD2 ASSFRREGPRRYAQY
TRBV6-4 NA ASSPRLPEAF
TRBV28 TRBD2 ASIKSGGRAYEQY
TRBV12-1 NA ASSFEEDRARDSNQPQH
TRBV6-5 NA ASTRGAEAF
TRBV11-1 NA ATRGGSYNEQF
TRBV6-5 NA ASTRGNTEAF
TRBV11-3 NA ASSLDSGLNTEAF
TRBV11-2 TRBD1 ASSPDRGDTQY
TRBV27 TRBD1 ASSFSWSGGRANYGYT
TRBV27 TRBD2 ASSLLAGTAYEQY
TRBV5-4 NA ASSWEQGPDTQY
TRBV27 NA ASSLSYLKMNEQF
TRBV29-1 TRBD1 SVGGTGESYEQY
TRBV27 NA ASSFISNYGYT
TRBV27 TRBD1 ASSLSRGDSSYEQY
TRBV27 NA ASSFGGEQY
TRBV5-1 NA ASSSANSYNEQF
TRBV5-1 NA ASSSAGIVSYEQY
TRBV27 TRBD1 ASRPLQGAAETQY
TRBV27 TRBD2 ASSPGLAISYEQY
TRBV2 NA ASSEYQTEAF
TRBV7-9 TRBD1 ASSRGTGGYEQY
TRBV2 NA ASRETDQPQH
TRBV11-2 NA ASSLSSAGTDYEQY
TRBV5-1 TRBD2 ASSSGGYNEQF
TRBV9 NA ASTTRADTGELF
TRBV29-1 NA SVESRVGGYT
TRBV7-9 TRBD1 ASRTTGGGTEAF
TRBV5-1 TRBD1 ASSLEGGQVNTEAF
TRBV6-5 NA ASRGPEGDHQPQH
TRBV4-1 NA ASSQVYLETQY
TRBV9 NA ASGRSDTQY
TRBV10-3 NA AISDRTGPSEQY
TRBV29-1 NA SVESENYGYT
TRBV27 TRBD2 ASSSHSGSPKF
TRBV5-4 NA ASSLVAKMDEQY
TRBV11-3 NA ASSQDRVNTEAF